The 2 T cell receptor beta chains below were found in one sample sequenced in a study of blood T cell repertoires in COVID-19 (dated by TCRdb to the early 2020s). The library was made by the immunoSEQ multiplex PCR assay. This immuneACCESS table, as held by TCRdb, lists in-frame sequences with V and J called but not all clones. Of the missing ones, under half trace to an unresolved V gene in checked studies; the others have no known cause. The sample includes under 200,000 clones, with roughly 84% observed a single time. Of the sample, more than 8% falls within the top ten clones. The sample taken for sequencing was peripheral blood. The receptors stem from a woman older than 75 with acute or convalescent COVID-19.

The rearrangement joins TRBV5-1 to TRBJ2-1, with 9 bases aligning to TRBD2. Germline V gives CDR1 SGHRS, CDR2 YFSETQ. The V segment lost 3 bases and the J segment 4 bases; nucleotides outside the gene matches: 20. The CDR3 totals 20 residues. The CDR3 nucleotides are TGCGCCAGCAGCTGGAGGGCTAGCGGGGAAGGGGGATCGGTGTACAATGAGCAGTTCTTC. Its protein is CASSWRASGEGGSVYNEQFF.

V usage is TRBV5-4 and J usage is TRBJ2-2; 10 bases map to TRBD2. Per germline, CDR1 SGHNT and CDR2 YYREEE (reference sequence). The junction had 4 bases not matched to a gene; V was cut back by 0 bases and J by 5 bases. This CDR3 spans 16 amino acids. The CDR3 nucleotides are TGTGCCAGCAGCTTGGCAGGAGCGGGGGGGACCGGGGAGCTGTTTTTT. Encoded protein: CASSLAGAGGTGELFF.